This T cell receptor beta chain was sequenced in a study of T cell clonotyping in hematopoietic cell transplantation. Study-level points and caveats: Graft donor and pretransplant recipient Inverse Simpson Index values predicted broader posttransplant TCR diversity. At the given depth, recipient repertoires were over 95% de novo clonotypes. Pathologically expanded recipient clonotypes increased progressively from day 30 to day 180 as diversity fell. Cells were unsorted, so CD4 and CD8 contributions were not separated.

As concerns this clone: Its antigen remains unknown.

The assay was immunoSEQ multiplex PCR, and TCRdb's table has in-frame clones only and misses some. The sample records fewer than 15,000 clones, under 50% being singletons. Germline assignment: CDR1 GTSNPN and CDR2 SVGIG (reference sequence). This CDR3 is built from 15 residues. The V and J ends lost 3 bases and 5 bases, in that order; junction bases with no gene match: 7. The sequence came from a man in his forties or fifties in good health. Some clones in this sample may be carry-over from other donors' samples. Sequencing was done on a sample of peripheral blood mononuclear cells. J is TRBJ2-1 and V is TRBV30; 10 nucleotides align to TRBD2. The CDR3 loop reads CAWRFLAGVDNEQFF. DNA for the CDR3: TGTGCCTGGAGGTTTCTAGCGGGAGTTGACAATGAGCAGTTCTTC.